The next 16 T cell receptor beta chains were all read from a single sample in a study of tumor-infiltrating lymphocytes in oesophageal squamous cell carcinoma. One entry per CDR3 protein, called by TCRdb with MiXCR from the PCR reads. This sample has 13,000 to 15,000 distinct CDR3 sequences, with roughly half found just once. The sequencing sample was made of blood. The receptors were gathered from a male donor with esophageal squamous cell carcinoma.

The genes are TRBV7-2 and TRBJ2-5; the D gene is possibly TRBD1 (5 bases). The J call is in doubt because the DNA end fits TRBJ1-2 better. The CDR3 spans 14 residues. From germline, CDR1 is SGHTA and CDR2 FQGNSA. DNA of the CDR3: TGTGCCAGCAGTCGAGGGACGGAGAGCTATGGCTACACCTTC. Protein sequence: CASSRGTESYGYTF.

V and J are TRBV2 and TRBJ2-2; D possibly corresponds to TRBD1 (6 bases). CDR3 length: 13 amino acids. The V end lost 6 bases, the J end lost 1 base, and 6 bases lay between the germline ends. Germline CDR1 reads SNHLY; CDR2 reads FYNNEI. CDR3 nucleotides: TGTGCCAGCAGGACAGGGAACACCGGGGAGCTGTTTTTT. Residues: CASRTGNTGELFF.

The chain joins TRBV6-6 to TRBJ2-1; D possibly uses TRBD1 or TRBD2 (6 bases each). The CDR3 loop spans 15 amino acids. Per the germline V gene, CDR1 is MNHNY and CDR2 is SVGAGI (reference sequence). V was pared by 8 bases and J by 8 bases, with 22 bases between. The CDR3 DNA reads as TGTGCCAGCGGTAAAAGTTGGGGGGCTTCCGATGAGCAGTTCTTC. Residues: CASGKSWGASDEQFF.

There are many counts of this clonotype. Given the absence of the conserved phenylalanine or tryptophan at the CDR3 end, a read error is likely. No DNA is shown, since the ends of the CDR3 on it are uncertain; the CDR3 is the one TCRdb lists. This chain links TRBV7-7 with TRBJ1-1; TRBD1, the table's D call, was not compared with the DNA. The CDR3 numbers 16 amino acids, ends counted. The germline gives CDR1 SSHAT, CDR2 FNYEAQ (reference sequence). CDR3 amino acids: CASSPQGHWAFSTSGQ.

Worth noting for this clonotype: Its ends do not fully match the called genes, so a read error is possible. The V call is TRBV5-3, the J call TRBJ2-3; possibly TRBD1 for D (5 bases). TRBV5-3 is recorded as an ORF, its role being uncertain. The CDR3 contains 15 residues. DNA of the CDR3: TGTGCCAGCAGCTTGGCAGGGCTAAGCACAGATACGCAGTATTTT. Translation: CASSLAGLSTDTQYF.

This clonotype was found once. The chain recombines TRBV7-2 with TRBJ2-5; TRBD2 agrees at 9 bases. The J call may be incorrect, as the DNA end agrees better with TRBJ2-7. The CDR3 runs 16 residues. CDR1 is SGHTA, CDR2 FQGNSA, per germline. The CDR3 nucleotides are TGTGCCAGCAGCTTAGCGGAGAGCGGGGGGCACTACGAGCAGTACTTC. Translation gives CASSLAESGGHYEQYF.

This clonotype was detected many times. The junction differs from germline at one of its ends, possibly a read error. The CDR3 loop is CASSWNNSPLHF. In nucleotides, the CDR3 is TGTGCCAGCAGCTGGAATAATTCACCCCTCCACTTC. The rearrangement joins TRBV7-9 to TRBJ2-5; D is uncertain. Germline V gene sequence: CDR1 SEHNR, CDR2 FQNEAQ (reference sequence). The CDR3 sequence is 12 residues long.

This clonotype was counted a few times. A much larger clone differs by one base, so this may be a read error. The chain is built from TRBV5-4 and TRBJ2-7; TRBD2 matches at 11 bases. Germline CDR1 reads SGHNT; CDR2 reads YYREEE (reference sequence). This CDR3 comprises 16 residues. Germline trimming cut 3 bases from V and 7 bases from J; bases unmatched to any gene: 12. CDR3 sequence: CASSYQLAGVYNEQYF. The CDR3 DNA sequence: TGTGCCAGCAGCTATCAACTAGCGGGGGTCTACAATGAGCAGTACTTC.

As regards this clonotype: Because the CDR3 is missing its conserved closing phenylalanine or tryptophan, this is likely a read error. No DNA is shown, since the ends of the CDR3 on it are uncertain; the CDR3 is the one TCRdb lists. The chain links TRBV6-6 to TRBJ2-7; the table's D call, TRBD1, was not checked against the DNA. Inclusive of both ends, the CDR3 amounts to 15 amino acids. CDR1 is MNHNY, CDR2 SVGAGI, per germline (reference sequence). CDR3 sequence reads: CASTRTPAGGYTFGS.

This clonotype was counted many times. This chain links TRBV6-1 with TRBJ2-5, with TRBD2 matching 8 bases. Germline V gene sequence: CDR1 MNHNS, CDR2 SASEGT. V lost 8 bases, J lost 4 bases, and 9 bases stayed unmatched. The CDR3 spans 14 residues. In DNA, the CDR3 is TGTGCCAGCGGATCCGGGACTAGAATAGAGACCCAGTACTTC. Encoded protein: CASGSGTRIETQYF.

In the case of this clonotype: The conserved phenylalanine or tryptophan normally closing the CDR3 is absent here, so this likely arose from a read error. No DNA is shown, since the ends of the CDR3 on it are uncertain; the CDR3 is the one TCRdb lists. J is TRBJ2-6 and V is TRBV7-6; the D call in the table, TRBD1, was not verified against the DNA. CDR1 and CDR2 (germline): SGHVS, FNYEAQ. The CDR3 has 8 residues if both end residues are counted. The chain's CDR3 is CASSLPRQ.

This clonotype was counted between two and nine times. The genes are TRBV7-8 and TRBJ2-3; no clear D gene. Trimming pared 2 bases from V and 5 bases from J, leaving 5 bases between. Germline V gives CDR1 SGHVS, CDR2 FQNEAQ. The CDR3 is 12 residues long. CDR3: CASSLNRDTQYF. The CDR3 DNA reads as TGTGCCAGCAGCTTAAACCGAGATACGCAGTATTTT.

The chain couples TRBV6-1 to TRBJ2-3, with 8 bases matching TRBD1. This CDR3 is built from 15 residues. After removal of 5 bases from V and 0 bases from J, the junction contained 4 bases not matched to a gene. The germline CDR1 and CDR2 sequences are MNHNS and SASEGT. The chain's CDR3 is CASSRQGRSTDTQYF. CDR3 nucleotide sequence: TGTGCCAGCAGTAGACAGGGGCGAAGCACAGATACGCAGTATTTT.

This clonotype was observed many times. The rearrangement uses TRBV10-3 and TRBJ2-5; possibly TRBD2 for D (6 bases). The end of the DNA fits TRBJ2-7 better, so the J call may be wrong. The CDR3 loop spans 12 amino acids. The germline V gene has CDR1 ENHRY and CDR2 SYGVKD. The CDR3 coding sequence is TGTGCCATCAGGGTCCCGGGAGCCGAGCAGTACTTC. This codes for CAIRVPGAEQYF.

This clonotype was seen ten or more times. The rearrangement links TRBV6-4 to TRBJ2-7; 10 bases agree with TRBD1. The CDR3 extends over 14 amino acids. Germline V gives CDR1 MRHNA, CDR2 SNTAGT. The trim removed 3 bases at V and 7 bases at J, leaving 6 bases unmatched. The CDR3 loop is CASSETGGFDEQYF. In DNA form, the CDR3 reads TGTGCCAGCAGTGAGACAGGGGGCTTCGATGAGCAGTACTTC.

Details on this clonotype: A junction boundary mismatches the germline segment, possibly from a read error. J is TRBJ2-7 and V is TRBV12-3 or TRBV12-4; D could derive from TRBD1 or TRBD2 (5 bases each). The length of the CDR3 is 14 residues. The CDR3 DNA sequence: TGTGCCAGCAGTCCTCGATCCTGGGGGTCACCCCTCCACTTC. Translated: CASSPRSWGSPLHF.